The rows below give T cell receptor beta chains drawn from one sample of a study of CD4 and CD8 cells across lung adenocarcinoma regions. In TCRdb, the PCR reads were re-called with MiXCR into one record per CDR3 protein. The sample contains around 19,000 distinct CDR3 sequences, roughly half of which appear only once. Sequencing was carried out using CD8+ T cells from the center of a lung tumor. The receptors derive from a female donor with lung adenocarcinoma. The CD4 and CD8 labels of this study may be unreliable. The CDR3 runs from the conserved cysteine through the conserved F or W. The D gene is left open where the match is weak. Clone size is stated in some rows and not others, as once, few, many or a class when expanded.

clone size,V gene,D gene,J gene,CDR3 DNA,CDR3 protein
few,TRBV12-3/TRBV12-4,TRBD1,TRBJ2-5,TGTGCCAGCAGTTTAGAGGGACAGGGCCACAAGACCCAGTACTTC,CASSLEGQGHKTQYF
few,TRBV6-1,-,TRBJ2-1,TGTGCCAGCAGTCCCGCTCTGAAGTTCGATGAGCAGTTCTTC,CASSPALKFDEQFF
-,TRBV6-5,-,TRBJ2-2,TGTGCCAGCAGTTCCTCCGGGAATGCCGGGGAGCTGTTTTTT,CASSSSGNAGELFF
-,TRBV6-1,-,TRBJ2-4,TGTGCCAGCAGTGAAGGGGTGGGAGCCAAAGACATTCAGTATTTC,CASSEGVGAKDIQYF
-,TRBV30,-,TRBJ2-1,TGTGCCTGGAGTGTATACAATGAGCAGTTCTTC,CAWSVYNEQFF
few,TRBV30,-,TRBJ2-3,TGTGCCTGGAGGAGGGAGGCGGGCACAGATACGCAGTATTTT,CAWRREAGTDTQYF
-,TRBV10-1,-,TRBJ2-4,TGCGCCACGGGGCAGTGGGGCAAAGATACGCAGTACTTC,CATGQWGKDTQYF
-,TRBV10-3,-,TRBJ2-5,TGTGCCGCCAGGCAGGGGGGCCGTGGCCAAGAGACTCAGTACTTC,CAARQGGRGQETQYF
many,TRBV6-1,-,TRBJ2-3,TGTGCCAGCAGTAAAGGGTTCGATTCAGATACGCAGTATTTT,CASSKGFDSDTQYF
-,TRBV10-1,TRBD2,TRBJ2-4,TGCGCCAGCAGTGAGCGGGCTAGCGGGAGGGCCATTCAGTACTTC,CASSERASGRAIQYF
-,TRBV6-1,TRBD2,TRBJ2-5,TGTGCCAGCAGTCCTCTAGCGGCGTTAGGGCGGACCCAGTACTTC,CASSPLAALGRTQYF
-,TRBV10-2,-,TRBJ2-7,TGCGCGGGCTCAAGCGGACTCGTCCCAGAGACGCAGTACTTC,CAGSSGLVPETQYF
-,TRBV20-1,-,TRBJ2-3,TGCAGTGCCACAGTGCAGGGCCCTAGCACAGATACTCAGTATTTT,CSATVQGPSTDTQYF
few,TRBV6-5,-,TRBJ2-7,TGTGCCAGCAGATACCGACTCGAGCAGTACTTC,CASRYRLEQYF
-,TRBV27,-,TRBJ2-2,TGTGCCAGCAGCTCTCCGGGCAGTGGGAACACTTGGGAGCTGTTCTTT,CASSSPGSGNTWELFF
few,TRBV27,-,TRBJ2-5,TGTGCCAGCCGTCATCCAGATACCCAGTACTTC,CASRHPDTQYF
few,TRBV7-3,-,TRBJ2-1,TGTGCCAGCAGCTTTGGTCGGGGTGTTAATGAGCAGTTCTTC,CASSFGRGVNEQFF
few,TRBV10-1,-,TRBJ2-7,TGCGCCAGCAGTGAAGGTGGGGACTACGAGCAGTACTTC,CASSEGGDYEQYF
few,TRBV27,-,TRBJ2-4,TGTGCCAGCAGAAAAACAGGAGCCTTAGCCAAAAACATTCAGTACTTC,CASRKTGALAKNIQYF
-,TRBV6-1,-,TRBJ2-7,TGTGCCAGCAGTGAAGCGGGGGTGTGGGCCACAGATACGCAGTACTTC,CASSEAGVWATDTQYF
-,TRBV6-1,-,TRBJ1-2,TGTGCCAGCAGTCGAAATTCAGCTAACTATGGCTACACCTTC,CASSRNSANYGYTF
-,TRBV6-1,TRBD2,TRBJ2-5,TGTGCCAGCAGTGGACCGGGCTGGCGCGGGAGGGAAACAGAGACGCAGTACTTT,CASSGPGWRGRETETQYF
-,TRBV27,-,TRBJ2-4,TGTGGGCGCGGGGTACGGTTACTTGAGGCTCAGTACTTC,CGRGVRLLEAQYF
-,TRBV6-1,-,TRBJ2-5,TGTGCCAGCTTCGCCGGGGGTGGTGAGACCCAGTACTTC,CASFAGGGETQYF
-,TRBV27,-,TRBJ2-3,TGTGCCAGGAGGCCCATGACAGGTAACCCAGAGACCCAGTATTTT,CARRPMTGNPETQYF
-,TRBV6-1,-,TRBJ1-5,TGTGCCAGCAGTGAACCCCTGCAGCTGGGCGTCTACAATCAGCCCCTGCATTTT,CASSEPLQLGVYNQPLHF
few,TRBV10-2,-,TRBJ2-4,TGCGCCAGGGGGCTGGGAGGAAAAGGTACGCAGTATTTC,CARGLGGKGTQYF
-,TRBV6-1,-,TRBJ2-7,TGTGCCAGCAGTCCGAGCATGGGGGATGACTCCTACGAGCAGTACTTC,CASSPSMGDDSYEQYF
few,TRBV15,TRBD1,TRBJ2-1,TGTGCCACCAGCAGAGGGTCTACAGGGGGCGCCTCTGAGCAGTTCTTC,CATSRGSTGGASEQFF
-,TRBV27,TRBD2,TRBJ2-3,TGTGCGGGGAGCGGGGGCGGGGTCCAAGATACCCAGTATTTC,CAGSGGGVQDTQYF
few,TRBV12-3/TRBV12-4,-,TRBJ2-7,TGTGCCAGCAGTTTTAGCCACGAGCAGTACTTC,CASSFSHEQYF
many,TRBV11-1,TRBD1,TRBJ1-4,TGTGCCAGCAGCTCATCAACAGGGGCTAGTACGTTTTTT,CASSSSTGASTFF
-,TRBV6-1,-,TRBJ1-4,TGTGCCAGCAGTGAAAATGGGATGAGGGAAAAACTGTTTTTT,CASSENGMREKLFF
-,TRBV4-1,-,TRBJ2-2,TGCGCCAGCAGCTTAACAGGGCTGGACACCGGGGAGCTGTTTTTT,CASSLTGLDTGELFF
-,TRBV27,-,TRBJ2-7,TGTGGCAGGAGGCTCGGGGGCGGTGTCACAGATACGCAGTACTTC,CGRRLGGGVTDTQYF
few,TRBV5-4,-,TRBJ1-1,TGTGCCAGCAGCGAAGGGGGGGGCGGGAATGAAGCTTTCTTT,CASSEGGGGNEAFF
-,TRBV30,-,TRBJ2-3,TGTGCCTGGAGTAGCACAGATACGCAGTATTTT,CAWSSTDTQYF
-,TRBV27,-,TRBJ2-7,TGTGCCAGGAGTCGAGCCACAGACACGCAGTACTTC,CARSRATDTQYF
-,TRBV6-1,-,TRBJ2-3,TGTGCCAGCAGTGAAGCGCTTCTGCAGGGTGCGAACACAGGTACGCAGTTTTTT,CASSEALLQGANTGTQFF
-,TRBV27,-,TRBJ2-5,TGTGCCAGCAGTCCCGAAATAGGGGCCCGTGGCGAAGATACCCAGTACTTC,CASSPEIGARGEDTQYF
medium-sized,TRBV10-1,TRBD1,TRBJ2-1,TGCGCCAGCAGTGACGGGGACAGGGCCTACCGCCAGCAGTTCTTC,CASSDGDRAYRQQFF
large,TRBV6-1,-,TRBJ2-1,TGTGCCAGCAGTGAAATCCGCGGCTACCTTACCTACAATGAGCAGTTCTTC,CASSEIRGYLTYNEQFF
-,TRBV6-5,TRBD2,TRBJ2-7,TGTGCCAGCAGTTACCGGACTAGCGGCAGGGAGCGCGAGCAGTACTTC,CASSYRTSGREREQYF
medium-sized,TRBV6-1,-,TRBJ2-4,TGTGCCAGCAGTGAACCGGGCCAGGCCAAAAACATTCAGTACTTC,CASSEPGQAKNIQYF
-,TRBV6-1,-,TRBJ2-7,TGTGCCAGCAGCTCCTTCAGGACGTCCGAGCAGTACTTC,CASSSFRTSEQYF
-,TRBV27,-,TRBJ2-3,TGTGCCGCGAGGCACGGGGGAGGACTCCCAGATACGCAGTACTTT,CAARHGGGLPDTQYF
few,TRBV5-1,-,TRBJ2-5,TGCGCCAGCAGCTTGGATAGGAGGGGAGAGACCCAGTACTTC,CASSLDRRGETQYF